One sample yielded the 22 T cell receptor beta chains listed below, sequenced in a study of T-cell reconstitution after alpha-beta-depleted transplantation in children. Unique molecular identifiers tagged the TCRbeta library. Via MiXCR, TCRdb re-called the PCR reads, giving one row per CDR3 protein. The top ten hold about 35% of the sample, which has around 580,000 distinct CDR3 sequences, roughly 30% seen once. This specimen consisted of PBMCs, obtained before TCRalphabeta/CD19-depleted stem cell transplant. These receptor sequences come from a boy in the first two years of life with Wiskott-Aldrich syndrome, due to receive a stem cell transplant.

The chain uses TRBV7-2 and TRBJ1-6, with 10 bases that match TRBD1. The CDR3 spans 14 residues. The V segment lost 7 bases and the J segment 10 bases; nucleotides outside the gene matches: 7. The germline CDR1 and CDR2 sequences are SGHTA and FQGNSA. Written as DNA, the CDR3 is TGTGCCAGCATCTCCGGGACAGGGGTCTCACCCCTCCACTTT. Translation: CASISGTGVSPLHF. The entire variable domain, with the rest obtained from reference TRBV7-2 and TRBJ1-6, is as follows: GAGVSQSPSNKVTEKGKDVELRCDPISGHTALYWYRQSLGQGLEFLIYFQGNSAPDKSGLPSDRFSAERTGGSVSTLTIQRTQQEDSAVYLCASISGTGVSPLHFGNGTRLTVT.

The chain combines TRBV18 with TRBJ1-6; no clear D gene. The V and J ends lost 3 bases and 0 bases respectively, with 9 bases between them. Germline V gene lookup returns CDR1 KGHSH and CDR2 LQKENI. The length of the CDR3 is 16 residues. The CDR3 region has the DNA TGTGCCAGCTCACCGGCCCTCGGCTCCTATAATTCACCCCTCCACTTT. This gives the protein CASSPALGSYNSPLHF. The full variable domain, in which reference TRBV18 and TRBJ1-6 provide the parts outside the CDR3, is NAGVMQNPRHLVRRRGQEARLRCSPMKGHSHVYWYRQLPEEGLKFMVYLQKENIIDESGMPKERFSAEFPKEGPSILRIQQVVRGDSAAYFCASSPALGSYNSPLHFGNGTRLTVT.

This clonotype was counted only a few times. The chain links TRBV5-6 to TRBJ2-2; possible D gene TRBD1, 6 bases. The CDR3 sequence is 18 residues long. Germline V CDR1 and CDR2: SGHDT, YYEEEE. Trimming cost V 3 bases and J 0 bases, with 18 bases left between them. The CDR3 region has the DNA TGTGCCAGCAGCTCGGCGAGCTGGGGGCGGCCGAACACCGGGGAGCTGTTTTTT. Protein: CASSSASWGRPNTGELFF.

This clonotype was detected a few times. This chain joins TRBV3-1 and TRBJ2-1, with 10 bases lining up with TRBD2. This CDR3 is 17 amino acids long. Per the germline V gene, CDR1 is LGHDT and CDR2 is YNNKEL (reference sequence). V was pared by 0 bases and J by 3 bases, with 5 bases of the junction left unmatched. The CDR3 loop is CASSQEPTSGFYNEQFF. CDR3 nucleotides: TGTGCCAGCAGCCAAGAACCGACTAGCGGGTTCTACAATGAGCAGTTCTTC.

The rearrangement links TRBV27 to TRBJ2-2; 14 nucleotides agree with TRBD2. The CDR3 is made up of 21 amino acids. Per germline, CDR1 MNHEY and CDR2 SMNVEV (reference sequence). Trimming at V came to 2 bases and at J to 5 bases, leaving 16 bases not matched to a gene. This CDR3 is CASSLRGSWGLAGVGTGELFF. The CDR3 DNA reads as TGTGCCAGCAGTTTAAGGGGCTCTTGGGGACTAGCGGGAGTTGGGACCGGGGAGCTGTTTTTT.

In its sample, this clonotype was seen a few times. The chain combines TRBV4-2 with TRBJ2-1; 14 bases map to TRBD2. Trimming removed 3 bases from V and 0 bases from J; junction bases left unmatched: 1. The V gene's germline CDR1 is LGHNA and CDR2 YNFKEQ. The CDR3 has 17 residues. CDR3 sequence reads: CASSHGTSGSSYNEQFF. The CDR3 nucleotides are TGTGCCAGCAGCCATGGGACTAGCGGGAGCTCCTACAATGAGCAGTTCTTC.

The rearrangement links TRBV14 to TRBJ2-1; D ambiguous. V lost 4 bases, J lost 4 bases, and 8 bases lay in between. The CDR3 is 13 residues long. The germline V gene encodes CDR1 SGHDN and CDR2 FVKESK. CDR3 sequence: CASSRRTYNEQFF. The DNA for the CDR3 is TGTGCCAGCAGCCGCCGAACTTACAATGAGCAGTTCTTC.

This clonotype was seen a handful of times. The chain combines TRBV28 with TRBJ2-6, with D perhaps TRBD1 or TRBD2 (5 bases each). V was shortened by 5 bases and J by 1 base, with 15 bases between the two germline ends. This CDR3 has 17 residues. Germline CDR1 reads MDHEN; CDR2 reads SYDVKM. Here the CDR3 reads CASSPRGEGSGANVLTF. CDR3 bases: TGTGCCAGCAGTCCCCGGGGTGAGGGGTCTGGGGCCAACGTCCTGACTTTC.

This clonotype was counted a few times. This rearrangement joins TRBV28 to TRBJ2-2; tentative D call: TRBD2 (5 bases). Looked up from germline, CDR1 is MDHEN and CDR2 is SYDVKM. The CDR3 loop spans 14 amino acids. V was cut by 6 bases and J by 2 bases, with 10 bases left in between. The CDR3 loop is CASRDFLNTGELFF. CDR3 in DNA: TGTGCCAGCAGGGACTTTTTAAACACCGGGGAGCTGTTTTTT.

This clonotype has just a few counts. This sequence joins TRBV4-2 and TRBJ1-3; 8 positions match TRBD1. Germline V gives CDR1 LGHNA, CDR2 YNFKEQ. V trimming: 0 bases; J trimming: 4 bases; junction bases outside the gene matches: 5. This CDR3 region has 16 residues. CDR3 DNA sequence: TGTGCCAGCAGCCAAGAGGACAGGGCCAGAGGAAACACCATATATTTT. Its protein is CASSQEDRARGNTIYF.

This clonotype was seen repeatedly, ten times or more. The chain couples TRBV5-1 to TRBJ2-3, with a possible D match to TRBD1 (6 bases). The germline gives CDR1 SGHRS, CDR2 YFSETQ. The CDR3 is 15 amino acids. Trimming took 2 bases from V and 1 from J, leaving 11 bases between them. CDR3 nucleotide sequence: TGCGCCAGCAGCTTCAACAGGGTGGGCACAGATACGCAGTATTTT. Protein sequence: CASSFNRVGTDTQYF.

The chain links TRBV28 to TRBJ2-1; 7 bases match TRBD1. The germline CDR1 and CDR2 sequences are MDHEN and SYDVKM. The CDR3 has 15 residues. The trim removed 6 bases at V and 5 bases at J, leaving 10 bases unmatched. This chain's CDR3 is CASSPTGRPDNEQFF. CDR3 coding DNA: TGTGCCAGCAGCCCGACAGGGAGACCTGACAATGAGCAGTTCTTC.

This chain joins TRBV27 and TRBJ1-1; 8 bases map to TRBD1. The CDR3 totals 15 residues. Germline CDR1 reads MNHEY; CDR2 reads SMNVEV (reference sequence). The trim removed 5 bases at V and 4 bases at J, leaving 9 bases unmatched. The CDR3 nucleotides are TGTGCCAGCAGTACGTGGACAGGGTGGGGCACTGAAGCTTTCTTT. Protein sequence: CASSTWTGWGTEAFF.

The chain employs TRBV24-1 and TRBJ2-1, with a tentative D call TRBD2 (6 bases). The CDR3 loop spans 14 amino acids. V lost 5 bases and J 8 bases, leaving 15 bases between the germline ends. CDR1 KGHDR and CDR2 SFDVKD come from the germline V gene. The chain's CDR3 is CATSGETRLHEQFF. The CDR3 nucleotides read TGTGCCACCAGTGGTGAGACTAGATTGCATGAGCAGTTCTTC.

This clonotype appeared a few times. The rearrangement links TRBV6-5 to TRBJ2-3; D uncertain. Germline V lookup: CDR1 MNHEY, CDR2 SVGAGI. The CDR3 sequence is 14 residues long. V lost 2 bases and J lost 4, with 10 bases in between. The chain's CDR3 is CASSYPEVSDTQYF. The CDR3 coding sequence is TGTGCCAGCAGTTACCCCGAGGTATCAGATACGCAGTATTTT.

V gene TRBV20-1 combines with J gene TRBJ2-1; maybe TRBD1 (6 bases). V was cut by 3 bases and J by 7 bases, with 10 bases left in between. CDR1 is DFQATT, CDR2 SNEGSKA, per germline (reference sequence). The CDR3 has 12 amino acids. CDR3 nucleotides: TGCAGTGCTAGCAAGGGGGTTAATGAGCAGTTCTTC. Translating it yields CSASKGVNEQFF.

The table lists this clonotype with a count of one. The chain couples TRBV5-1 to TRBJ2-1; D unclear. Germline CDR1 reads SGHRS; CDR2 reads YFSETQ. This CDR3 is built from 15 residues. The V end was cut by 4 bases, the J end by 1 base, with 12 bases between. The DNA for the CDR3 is TGCGCCAGCAGCCCCCGAGAAGGATCCTACAATGAGCAGTTCTTC. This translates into CASSPREGSYNEQFF.

The CDR3 loop reads CSAMSGSYNEQFF. DNA for the CDR3: TGCAGTGCTATGAGCGGTTCCTACAATGAGCAGTTCTTC. This chain uses TRBV20-1 with TRBJ2-1, with a weak D call TRBD2 (5 bases). Germline CDR1 DFQATT, CDR2 SNEGSKA (reference sequence). The CDR3 consists of 13 residues. V lost 4 bases and J 1 base, leaving 8 bases between the germline ends.

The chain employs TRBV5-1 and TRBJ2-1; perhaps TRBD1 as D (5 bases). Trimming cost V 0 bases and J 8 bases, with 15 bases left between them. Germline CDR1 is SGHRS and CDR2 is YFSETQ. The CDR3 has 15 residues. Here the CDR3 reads CASSLDGQRTHEQFF. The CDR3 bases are TGCGCCAGCAGCTTGGACGGACAAAGGACACATGAGCAGTTCTTC. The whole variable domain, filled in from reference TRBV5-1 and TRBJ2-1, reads KAGVTQTPRYLIKTRGQQVTLSCSPISGHRSVSWYQQTPGQGLQFLFEYFSETQRNKGNFPGRFSGRQFSNSRSEMNVSTLELGDSALYLCASSLDGQRTHEQFFGPGTRLTVL.

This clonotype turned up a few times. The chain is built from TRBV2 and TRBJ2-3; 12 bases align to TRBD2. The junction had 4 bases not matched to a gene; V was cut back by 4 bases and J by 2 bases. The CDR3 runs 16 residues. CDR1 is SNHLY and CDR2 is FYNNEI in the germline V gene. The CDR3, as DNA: TGTGCCAGCAGTGGGACTAGCGGGACCCACACAGATACGCAGTATTTT. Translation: CASSGTSGTHTDTQYF.

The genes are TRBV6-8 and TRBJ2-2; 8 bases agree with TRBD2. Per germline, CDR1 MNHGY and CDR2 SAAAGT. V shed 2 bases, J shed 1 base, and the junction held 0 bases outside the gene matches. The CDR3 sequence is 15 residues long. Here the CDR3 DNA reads TGTGCCAGCAGTTACGCGGGAGGGAACACCGGGGAGCTGTTTTTT. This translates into CASSYAGGNTGELFF.

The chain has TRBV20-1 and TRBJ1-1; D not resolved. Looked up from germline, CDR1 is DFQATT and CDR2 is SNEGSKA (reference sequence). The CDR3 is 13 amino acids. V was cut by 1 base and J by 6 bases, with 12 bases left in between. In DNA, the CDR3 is TGCAGTGCTAGAGCGGGGTCGTTGGCTGAAGCTTTCTTT. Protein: CSARAGSLAEAFF.